This TCR beta chain was identified during a study of shared clonotypes between healthy human individuals (dated by TCRdb to 2018 to 2021). Broadly, across the study: A few men and two women, aged 18 to 49 years, made up the cohort. Per donor, leukapheresis produced somewhere between about 0.8 and 9.5 billion PBMCs. Libraries were prepared and TCR repertoires were sequenced by different laboratories using diverse techniques, in order to increase sequencing depth and limit assay-specific biases. To estimate repertoire size and how much clonotypes are shared between individuals, the study performed deep sequencing of blood TCR repertoires from about five healthy adults. For each donor, CD4 naive and CD4 memory were each run on three plates, CD8 naive on two plates, and CD8 memory on one plate.

The donors were healthy, HIV-negative adults with no recently reported acute infections or vaccinations. Every donor was a Caucasian adult living in Nashville, Tennessee, USA. CD4+ T cells were enriched through magnetic negative selection, after which naive cells were positively selected on CD45RA and the remaining negative fraction served as the memory subset. Blood was obtained by leukapheresis, after which PBMCs were separated by Ficoll-Histopaque density gradient centrifugation and cryopreserved in liquid nitrogen vapor phase. Analytical flow cytometry was used to check the purity and quantity of every magnetically sorted T cell population. From each sorted fraction, genomic DNA was isolated and quantified by UV absorbance on a Nanodrop 2000c. From a lookup of the germline V gene, CDR1 and CDR2 are SQVTM and ANQGSEA. Cut back by 0 bases and 4 bases, the V and J ends lie 18 bases apart. The CDR3 numbers 16 residues from cysteine through phenylalanine. Just CDR3 DNA is preserved here, 48 bases in frame from base 1.

A note on this clone: The clone's antigen remains unknown. The record has no base qualities; no much larger clone is one base away.

General findings and caveats noted by the study authors: Incomplete sequencing was indicated by rarefaction of sorted-subset datasets, despite the large sequencing depth. Only blood was sampled, and tissue TCR repertoires likely differ from those in blood. Estimated clonotype richness was generally larger for naive than for memory subsets. Sharing across a few donors was observed for about 5% of naive CD4, about 3.2% of naive CD8, 2% to 2.5% of memory CD4, and around 0.4% of memory CD8 clonotypes. Based on pairwise subsampling, the degree of clonotype sharing among donors was expected to be affected by sequencing depth. Compared with non-shared clonotypes, clonotypes shared by all four sorted-subset donors had higher generation probabilities. The small number of donors limited the genetic and exposure-history diversity represented.

TCR CDR3 regions were amplified from genomic DNA by multiplex PCR using the deep immunoSEQ assay. For each cell subset, the extracted genomic DNA was distributed evenly across all wells of several immunoSEQ 96-well plates, and each plate served as one replicate. For sorted subsets, 200 to 250 ng of genomic DNA, equivalent to around 31,000 T cell genomes, went into each replicate PCR. Purified libraries were quantified with a Qubit 3.0 fluorometer, sized on a Bioanalyzer 2100, and re-quantified with the KAPA Library Quantification kit. Each immunoSEQ 96-well plate was sequenced on its own single-read 150-cycle Illumina NextSeq 550 flow cell. In the paper's pipeline: The immunoSEQ output contained only junctional sequences without quality scores, so filtering could not match that applied to full-length reads. To assign V/J genes and CDR3, sequences were annotated against IMGT germline references using PyIR, a Python wrapper for IgBLAST v1.9. Reads with weak V/J assignments (E-value above 1e-6), missing CDR3, stop codons, out-of-frame junctions, or ambiguous translated residues were removed. V3J clonotypes were defined as sequences sharing an identical inferred V gene, J gene, and CDR3 amino acid sequence. Percentage overlap between repertoires was calculated by dividing the number of shared unique clonotypes by the size of the smaller repertoire. RTK rarefaction, the Chao1 estimator, and Recon v2.1 estimates of unobserved clonotypes were used to assess repertoire richness. Generation probabilities were computed with OLGA for all TCRbeta clonotypes obtained by the gDNA method from a handful of donors. TCRdb obtained this table from immuneACCESS and retained in-frame rearrangements with V and J assigned. These tables miss some clones; where compared with another copy, unresolved V genes account for less than half of the shortfall, and the remainder is unexplained. V and J calls and clone size are those listed in that table; D and trimming were worked out from the DNA. This sample holds more than 850,000 clones; 75% to 80% were observed only once. Clones ranked in the top ten supply about 0.52% of the sample.

This receptor was taken from a man younger than 35 in good health. Some clones in this sample may be carry-over from other donors' samples. The chain employs TRBV29-1 and TRBJ1-2; the best D guess is TRBD1, with 5 bases matching. The sequenced sample was memory CD4+ T cells from PBMCs. The cell subset or site label here, explained by the study, means: CD45RA-negative fraction. This receptor carries the CDR3 CSVEDTGGRTRYGYTF. The DNA sequence is TGCAGCGTTGAAGATACGGGGGGACGGACACGCTATGGCTACACCTTC.